The 20 T cell receptor beta chains below come from one sample, sequenced in a study of T-cell memory formation after mild COVID-19. A single record per CDR3 protein comes from TCRdb applying MiXCR to the 5' RACE reads. The sample contains fewer than 250,000 distinct CDR3 sequences, around 26% of which appear only once. Specimen: PBMCs or a T cell subset sorted from them (not recorded which). The receptors were sampled from an adult woman who had mild COVID-19 (a few samples of this study predate the infection). Cell type and time point are not known.

The rearrangement joins TRBV4-1 to TRBJ2-7; TRBD2 might be the D (6 bases). The CDR3 consists of 14 residues. The V gene lost 0 bases and the J gene lost 2 bases, with 8 bases spanning the gap. Germline V gives CDR1 MGHRA, CDR2 YSYEKL. CDR3 sequence (DNA): TGCGCCAGCAGCCAAGATCCGGGAGCCTACGAGCAGTACTTC. Translated: CASSQDPGAYEQYF.

This rearrangement joins TRBV7-2 to TRBJ2-4; 9 positions agree with TRBD2. The CDR3 is 17 residues long. Germline values: CDR1 SGHTA, CDR2 FQGNSA. The trim removed 6 bases at V and 0 bases at J, leaving 9 bases unmatched. CDR3 loop: CASSRASSGIAKNIQYF. The CDR3 bases are TGTGCCAGCAGTCGTGCGTCTAGCGGGATAGCCAAAAACATTCAGTACTTC.

The V gene is TRBV7-3, the J gene TRBJ2-1; 8 positions agree with TRBD2. V shed 2 bases, J shed 8 bases, and the junction held 11 bases outside the gene matches. This CDR3 spans 16 amino acids. The germline gives CDR1 SGHTA, CDR2 FQGTGA. CDR3: CASSLFMSGGGHEQFF. The DNA of the CDR3 is TGTGCCAGCAGCTTATTCATGTCGGGAGGGGGGCATGAGCAGTTCTTC.

The V and J genes are TRBV24-1 and TRBJ2-7; D not certain. Germline-derived CDR1 and CDR2 are KGHDR and SFDVKD. The ends were cut back, 5 bases at V and 6 bases at J, with 13 bases in the middle. The CDR3 is 13 amino acids. The CDR3 sequence: CATSVPGTCEQYF. The CDR3 coding sequence is TGTGCCACCAGTGTTCCAGGAACTTGCGAGCAGTACTTC.

The chain recombines TRBV5-1 with TRBJ1-1; tentatively, D is TRBD1 (5 bases). Germline values: CDR1 SGHRS, CDR2 YFSETQ. Trimming cost V 7 bases and J 3 bases, with 16 bases left between them. The length of the CDR3 is 14 residues. The CDR3 loop reads CASRGEIGDTEAFF. The DNA for the CDR3 is TGCGCCAGCCGAGGGGAGATAGGGGACACTGAAGCTTTCTTT. Complete variable domain (other parts from reference TRBV5-1 and TRBJ1-1): KAGVTQTPRYLIKTRGQQVTLSCSPISGHRSVSWYQQTPGQGLQFLFEYFSETQRNKGNFPGRFSGRQFSNSRSEMNVSTLELGDSALYLCASRGEIGDTEAFFGQGTRLTVV.

This clonotype was detected a few times. The V gene is TRBV12-3 or TRBV12-4, the J gene TRBJ1-5; D remains ambiguous. The CDR3 loop spans 12 amino acids. Deletions cut 5 bases from V and 9 bases from J, with 11 bases between. The CDR3 bases are TGTGCCAGCAGTCCCCCCGGGAGGCCCCAGCATTTT. Encoded protein: CASSPPGRPQHF.

The rearrangement links TRBV7-3 to TRBJ2-3; 10 nucleotides align to TRBD2. This CDR3 spans 15 amino acids. V shed 4 bases, J shed 1 base, and the junction held 2 bases outside the gene matches. CDR1 and CDR2 from the germline V gene are SGHTA and FQGTGA. The CDR3 spells CASSSTSGGTDTQYF. DNA for the CDR3: TGTGCCAGCAGCTCCACTAGCGGGGGCACAGATACGCAGTATTTT.

The chain combines TRBV9 with TRBJ2-5, with 7 bases lining up with TRBD2. The CDR3 is 14 amino acids. Germline V lookup: CDR1 SGDLS, CDR2 YYNGEE. V lost 0 bases, J lost 1 base, and 0 bases stayed unmatched. The CDR3 reads CASSVGTSQETQYF. CDR3 sequence (DNA): TGTGCCAGCAGCGTAGGGACTAGCCAAGAGACCCAGTACTTC.

The chain uses TRBV7-9 and TRBJ2-5; 7 bases fit TRBD2. CDR1 is SEHNR and CDR2 is FQNEAQ in the germline V gene (reference sequence). V gave up 7 bases and J gave up 2 bases; unmatched junction bases: 1. The CDR3 runs 12 residues. CDR3 in amino acids: CASTGLQETQYF. Written as DNA, the CDR3 is TGTGCCAGCACGGGACTACAAGAGACCCAGTACTTC. The variable domain in full, completed from reference TRBV7-9 and TRBJ2-5, reads DTGVSQNPRHKITKRGQNVTFRCDPISEHNRLYWYRQTLGQGPEFLTYFQNEAQLEKSRLLSDRFSAERPKGSFSTLEIQRTEQGDSAMYLCASTGLQETQYFGPGTRLLVL.

The table lists this clonotype with a few counts. The chain has TRBV19 and TRBJ2-7; D gene uncertain. The CDR3 covers 13 residues. The germline CDR1 and CDR2 sequences are LNHDA and SQIVND (reference sequence). As DNA, the CDR3 is TGTGTCTGTTTAGGCCCAATAACCTACGAGCAGTACTTC. This gives the protein CVCLGPITYEQYF.

This clonotype was counted a few times. This rearrangement joins TRBV7-9 to TRBJ2-5; weak D call: TRBD2 (5 bases). Germline V gives CDR1 SEHNR, CDR2 FQNEAQ (reference sequence). The V and J ends lost 0 bases and 2 bases respectively, with 16 bases between them. This CDR3 has 17 amino acids. The CDR3 loop reads CASSLAMELRGQETQYF. CDR3 sequence (DNA): TGTGCCAGCAGCTTAGCGATGGAGCTGAGAGGGCAAGAGACCCAGTACTTC. The variable domain in full, completed from reference TRBV7-9 and TRBJ2-5, reads DTGVSQNPRHKITKRGQNVTFRCDPISEHNRLYWYRQTLGQGPEFLTYFQNEAQLEKSRLLSDRFSAERPKGSFSTLEIQRTEQGDSAMYLCASSLAMELRGQETQYFGPGTRLLVL.

This clonotype was seen more than once but under ten times. The chain combines TRBV29-1 with TRBJ2-7; 11 positions agree with TRBD1. CDR3 size: 16 residues. CDR1 SQVTM and CDR2 ANQGSEA come from the germline V gene. V lost 1 base to trimming and J lost 3 bases; unmatched junction nucleotides: 8. CDR3 coding DNA: TGCAGCGTTGAAGCCGCGGGACAGGGGGTAAGCTACGAGCAGTACTTC. Translating gives CSVEAAGQGVSYEQYF.

This clonotype has more than one count but fewer than ten. The chain links TRBV3-1 to TRBJ2-1, with 7 positions matching TRBD2. J was trimmed by 6 bases and V by 4 bases; bases with no gene match: 9. Germline V CDR1 and CDR2: LGHDT, YNNKEL (reference sequence). The CDR3 sequence is 15 residues long. The CDR3 DNA is TGTGCCAGCAGCCCTCGGAGGACTAGTACCAATGAGCAGTTCTTC. Translated, it gives CASSPRRTSTNEQFF.

The CDR3 region is CASSQAQGITQYF. The DNA of the CDR3 is TGTGCCAGCAGCCAAGCCCAGGGGATAACGCAGTATTTT. The chain combines TRBV3-1 with TRBJ2-3; tentative D call: TRBD1 (6 bases). V shed 1 base and J shed 9 bases, with 11 bases lying between them. The CDR3 extends over 13 amino acids. CDR1 LGHDT and CDR2 YNNKEL come from the germline V gene (reference sequence).

This clonotype was found many times. CDR3 region: CASRGANTGELFF. The CDR3 DNA follows: TGTGCCAGCAGGGGGGCGAACACCGGGGAGCTGTTTTTT. V is TRBV7-3 and J is TRBJ2-2, with D perhaps matching TRBD1 or TRBD2 (5 bases each). Looked up from germline, CDR1 is SGHTA and CDR2 is FQGTGA. The CDR3 length is 13 residues. Trimming took 6 bases from V and 0 from J, leaving 5 bases between them.

This clonotype was observed a handful of times. The genes are TRBV7-9 and TRBJ2-7; 9 nucleotides align to TRBD1. Per the germline V gene, CDR1 is SEHNR and CDR2 is FQNEAQ (reference sequence). This CDR3 has 16 amino acids. V gave up 1 base and J gave up 1 base; unmatched junction bases: 5. The CDR3, as DNA: TGTGCCAGCAGCTTAGGGGGACAGGGTATGTCCTACGAGCAGTACTTC. Translating it yields CASSLGGQGMSYEQYF.

Regarding this clonotype: Possible read error: a much larger clone is one base away. The V call is TRBV19, the J call TRBJ2-3; 11 nucleotides line up with TRBD2. CDR1 is LNHDA and CDR2 is SQIVND in the germline V gene (reference sequence). The CDR3 runs 13 residues. CDR3 nucleotides: TGTGCCAGTAGTTTGGGACTAGCGGATACGCTGTATTTT. Encoded protein: CASSLGLADTLYF.

CDR3: CASIPPTGVYGYTF. CDR3 in DNA: TGTGCCAGCATTCCACCGACAGGGGTCTATGGCTACACCTTC. The chain links TRBV6-1 to TRBJ1-2, with 8 bases matching TRBD1. Germline assignment: CDR1 MNHNS and CDR2 SASEGT. The trim removed 7 bases at V and 4 bases at J, leaving 8 bases unmatched. The CDR3 spans 14 residues.

The chain uses TRBV7-3 and TRBJ2-1, with D unclear. The CDR3 covers 13 residues. Per germline, CDR1 SGHTA and CDR2 FQGTGA. Between the trimmed V and J ends, which lost 4 bases and 8 bases, there was a span of 12 bases. CDR3 coding DNA: TGTGCCAGCAGCTCCCCCCCGATCCATGAGCAGTTCTTC. It codes for CASSSPPIHEQFF.

Ten or more counts support this clonotype. The CDR3 is CASSLEGGAGGELFF. The CDR3 region has the DNA TGTGCCAGCAGCTTGGAGGGAGGGGCCGGCGGGGAGCTGTTTTTT. This sequence joins TRBV11-2 and TRBJ2-2, with 7 bases matching TRBD2. J gave up 7 bases and V 3 bases, and 8 bases lay outside the gene matches. Germline V gene data show CDR1 as SGHAT and CDR2 as FQNNGV. This CDR3 comprises 15 residues.